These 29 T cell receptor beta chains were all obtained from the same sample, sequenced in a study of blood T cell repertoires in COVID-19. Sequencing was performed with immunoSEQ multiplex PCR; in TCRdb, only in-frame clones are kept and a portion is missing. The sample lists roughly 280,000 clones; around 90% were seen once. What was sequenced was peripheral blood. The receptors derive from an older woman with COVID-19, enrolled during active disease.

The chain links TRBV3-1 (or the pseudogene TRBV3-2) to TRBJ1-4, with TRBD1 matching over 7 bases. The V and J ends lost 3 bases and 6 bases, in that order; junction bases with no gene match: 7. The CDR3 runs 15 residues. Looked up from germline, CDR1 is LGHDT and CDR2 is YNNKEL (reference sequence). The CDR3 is CASSQAQGWDEKLFF. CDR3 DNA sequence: TGTGCCAGCAGCCAGGCACAGGGGTGGGATGAAAAACTGTTTTTT.

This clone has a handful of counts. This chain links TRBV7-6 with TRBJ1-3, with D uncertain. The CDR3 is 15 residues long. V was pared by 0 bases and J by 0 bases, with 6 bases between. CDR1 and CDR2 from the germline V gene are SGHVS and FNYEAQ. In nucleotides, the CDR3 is TGTGCCAGCAGCTTAGCGAGGAGCTCTGGAAACACCATATATTTT. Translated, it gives CASSLARSSGNTIYF.

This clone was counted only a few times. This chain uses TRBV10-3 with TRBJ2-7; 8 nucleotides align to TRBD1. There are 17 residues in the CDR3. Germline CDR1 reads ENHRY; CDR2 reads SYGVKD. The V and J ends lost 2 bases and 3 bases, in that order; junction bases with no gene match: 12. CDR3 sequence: CAISEKPGQVRSYEQYF. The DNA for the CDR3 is TGTGCCATCAGTGAGAAACCGGGACAGGTAAGAAGCTACGAGCAGTACTTC.

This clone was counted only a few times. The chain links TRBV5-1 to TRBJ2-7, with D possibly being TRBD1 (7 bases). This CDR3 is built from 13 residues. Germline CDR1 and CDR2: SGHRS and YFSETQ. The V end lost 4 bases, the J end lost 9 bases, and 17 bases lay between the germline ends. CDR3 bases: TGCGCCAGCAGCGTCAGGGGGGCGGAGGTGCAGTACTTC. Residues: CASSVRGAEVQYF.

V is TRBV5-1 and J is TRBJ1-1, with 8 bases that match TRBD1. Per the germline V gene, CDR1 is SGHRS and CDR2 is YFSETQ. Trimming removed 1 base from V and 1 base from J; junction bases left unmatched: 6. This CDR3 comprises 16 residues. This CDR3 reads CASSLSGTGANTEAFF. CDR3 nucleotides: TGCGCCAGCAGCTTGAGTGGGACAGGAGCGAACACTGAAGCTTTCTTT.

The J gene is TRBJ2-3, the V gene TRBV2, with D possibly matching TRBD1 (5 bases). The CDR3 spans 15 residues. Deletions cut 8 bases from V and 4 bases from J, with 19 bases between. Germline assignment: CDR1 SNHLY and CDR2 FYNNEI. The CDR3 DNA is TGTGCCAGCGGACCCATCAGGGCTAGAGCAGATACGCAGTATTTT. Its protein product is CASGPIRARADTQYF.

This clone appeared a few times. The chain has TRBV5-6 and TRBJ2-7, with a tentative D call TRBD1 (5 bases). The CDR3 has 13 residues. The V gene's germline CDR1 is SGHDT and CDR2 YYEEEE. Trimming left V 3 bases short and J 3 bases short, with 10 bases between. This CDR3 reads CASSYRGIYEQYF. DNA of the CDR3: TGTGCCAGCAGCTATAGGGGTATCTACGAGCAGTACTTC.

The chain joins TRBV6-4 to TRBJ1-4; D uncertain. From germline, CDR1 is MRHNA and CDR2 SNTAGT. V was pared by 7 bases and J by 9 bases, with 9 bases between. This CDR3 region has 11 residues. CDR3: CASNLSKKLFF. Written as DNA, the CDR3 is TGTGCCAGCAACCTTAGCAAAAAACTGTTTTTT.

The CDR3 sequence is CSVAGQGLYEQYF. Written as DNA, the CDR3 is TGCAGCGTTGCTGGACAGGGCCTATACGAGCAGTACTTC. The genes are TRBV29-1 and TRBJ2-7; 8 bases map to TRBD1. Germline V gives CDR1 SQVTM, CDR2 ANQGSEA. J lost 4 bases, V lost 4 bases, and 6 bases had no gene match. The CDR3 covers 13 residues.

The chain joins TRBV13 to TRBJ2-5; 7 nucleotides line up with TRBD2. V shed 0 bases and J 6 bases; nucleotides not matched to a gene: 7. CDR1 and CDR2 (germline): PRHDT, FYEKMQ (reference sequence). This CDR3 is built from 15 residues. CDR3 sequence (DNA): TGTGCCAGCAGCTTAGGCTCCGGGGAGGGAAAGACCCAGTACTTC. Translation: CASSLGSGEGKTQYF.

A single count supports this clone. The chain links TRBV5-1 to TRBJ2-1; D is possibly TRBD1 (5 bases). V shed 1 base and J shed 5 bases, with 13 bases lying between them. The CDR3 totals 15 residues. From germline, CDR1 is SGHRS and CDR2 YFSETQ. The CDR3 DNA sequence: TGCGCCAGCAGCTTGACCTGGGGCTCTCACAATGAGCAGTTCTTC. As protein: CASSLTWGSHNEQFF.

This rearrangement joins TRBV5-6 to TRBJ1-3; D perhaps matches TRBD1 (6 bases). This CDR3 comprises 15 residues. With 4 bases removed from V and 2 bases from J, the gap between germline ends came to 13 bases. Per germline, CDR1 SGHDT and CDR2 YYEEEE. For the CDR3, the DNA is TGTGCCAGCAGCAAATTAGAGGGGGCTGGAAACACCATATATTTT. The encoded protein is CASSKLEGAGNTIYF. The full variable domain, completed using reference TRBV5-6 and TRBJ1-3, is DAGVTQSPTHLIKTRGQQVTLRCSPKSGHDTVSWYQQALGQGPQFIFQYYEEEERQRGNFPDRFSGHQFPNYSSELNVNALLLGDSALYLCASSKLEGAGNTIYFGEGSWLTVV.

The CDR3, as DNA: TGTGCCAGCAGCCCCCCCGGGGGACCCTACGAGCAGTACTTC. Translated, it gives CASSPPGGPYEQYF. The chain joins TRBV28 to TRBJ2-7, with D possibly matching TRBD2 (6 bases). Trimming pared 6 bases from V and 2 bases from J, leaving 14 bases between. The CDR3 extends over 14 amino acids. Per the germline V gene, CDR1 is MDHEN and CDR2 is SYDVKM. Based on the CDR3 plus reference TRBV28 and TRBJ2-7, the full variable domain is DVKVTQSSRYLVKRTGEKVFLECVQDMDHENMFWYRQDPGLGLRLIYFSYDVKMKEKGDIPEGYSVSREKKERFSLILESASTNQTSMYLCASSPPGGPYEQYFGPGTRLTVT.

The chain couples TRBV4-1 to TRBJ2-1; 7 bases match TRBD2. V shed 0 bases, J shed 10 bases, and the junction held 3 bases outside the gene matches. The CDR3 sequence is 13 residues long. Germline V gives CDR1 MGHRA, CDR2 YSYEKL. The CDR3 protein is CASSQDRGVEQFF. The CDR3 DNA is TGCGCCAGCAGCCAAGATCGGGGGGTCGAGCAGTTCTTC.

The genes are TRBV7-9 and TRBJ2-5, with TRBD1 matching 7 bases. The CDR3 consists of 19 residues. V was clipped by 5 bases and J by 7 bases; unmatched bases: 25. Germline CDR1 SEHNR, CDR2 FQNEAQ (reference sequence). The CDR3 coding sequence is TGTGCCAGCAGCACTGACTGGCCTAAACAGGGGTCTTCACGGGTGACCCAGTACTTC. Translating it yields CASSTDWPKQGSSRVTQYF.

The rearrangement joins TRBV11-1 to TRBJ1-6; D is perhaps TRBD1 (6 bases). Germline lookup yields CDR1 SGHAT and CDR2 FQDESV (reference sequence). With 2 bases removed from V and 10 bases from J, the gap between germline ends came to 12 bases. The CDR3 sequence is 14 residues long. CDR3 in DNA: TGTGCCAGCAGCTTATTTCAGGGGAAGTCACCCCTCCACTTT. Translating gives CASSLFQGKSPLHF.

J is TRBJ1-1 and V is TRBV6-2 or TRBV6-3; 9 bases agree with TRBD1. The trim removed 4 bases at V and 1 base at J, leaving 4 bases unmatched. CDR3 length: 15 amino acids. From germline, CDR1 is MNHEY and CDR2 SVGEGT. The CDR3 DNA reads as TGTGCCAGCAGTTCCTCGACAGGGGGGAACACTGAAGCTTTCTTT. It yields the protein CASSSSTGGNTEAFF.

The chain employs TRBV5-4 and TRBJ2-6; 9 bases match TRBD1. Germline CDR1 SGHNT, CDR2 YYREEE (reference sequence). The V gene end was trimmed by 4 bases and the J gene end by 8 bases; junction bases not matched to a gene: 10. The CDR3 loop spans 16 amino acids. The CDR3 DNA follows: TGTGCCAGCAGCCCTCGGACAGGGGATTTTTCCAACGTCCTGACTTTC. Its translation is CASSPRTGDFSNVLTF.

The CDR3 protein is CASREGTATNEKLFF. In DNA, the CDR3 is TGTGCCAGCAGAGAAGGGACAGCAACTAATGAAAAACTGTTTTTT. The chain joins TRBV28 to TRBJ1-4, with TRBD1 matching over 7 bases. The CDR3 has 15 amino acids. Looked up from germline, CDR1 is MDHEN and CDR2 is SYDVKM. V lost 6 bases and J lost 0; bases outside the gene matches: 4.

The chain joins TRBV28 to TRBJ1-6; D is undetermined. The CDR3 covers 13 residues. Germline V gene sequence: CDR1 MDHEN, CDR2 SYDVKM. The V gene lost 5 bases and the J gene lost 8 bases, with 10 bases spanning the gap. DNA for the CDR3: TGTGCCAGCAGTCCCCGGGGAGATTCACCCCTCCACTTT. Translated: CASSPRGDSPLHF.

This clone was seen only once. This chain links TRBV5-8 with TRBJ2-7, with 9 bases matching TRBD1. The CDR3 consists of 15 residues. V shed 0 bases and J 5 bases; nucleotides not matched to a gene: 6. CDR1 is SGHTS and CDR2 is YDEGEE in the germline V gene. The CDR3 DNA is TGTGCCAGCAGCTTGGGGGACAGGGTAGTCAACGAGCAGTACTTC. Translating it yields CASSLGDRVVNEQYF.

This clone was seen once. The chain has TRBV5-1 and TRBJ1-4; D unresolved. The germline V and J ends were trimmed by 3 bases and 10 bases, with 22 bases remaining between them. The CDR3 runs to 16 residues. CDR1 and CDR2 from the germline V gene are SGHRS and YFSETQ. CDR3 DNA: TGCGCCAGCAGCTCGCTCTCACTAGGACGAGTAGTAAAACTGTTTTTT. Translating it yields CASSSLSLGRVVKLFF.

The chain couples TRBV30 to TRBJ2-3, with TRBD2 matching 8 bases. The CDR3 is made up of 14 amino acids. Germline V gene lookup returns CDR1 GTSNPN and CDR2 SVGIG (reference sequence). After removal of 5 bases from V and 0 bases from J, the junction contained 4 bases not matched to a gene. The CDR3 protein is CAWATSGSTDTQYF. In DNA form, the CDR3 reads TGTGCCTGGGCCACTAGCGGTAGCACAGATACGCAGTATTTT.

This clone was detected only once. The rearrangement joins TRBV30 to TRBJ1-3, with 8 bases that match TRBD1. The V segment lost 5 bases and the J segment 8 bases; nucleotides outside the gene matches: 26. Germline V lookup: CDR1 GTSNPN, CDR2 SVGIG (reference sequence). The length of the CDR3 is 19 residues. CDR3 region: CAWRRADRDEKKRLDTIYF. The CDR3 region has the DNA TGTGCCTGGCGCCGCGCGGACAGGGACGAGAAGAAGCGGTTAGACACCATATATTTT.

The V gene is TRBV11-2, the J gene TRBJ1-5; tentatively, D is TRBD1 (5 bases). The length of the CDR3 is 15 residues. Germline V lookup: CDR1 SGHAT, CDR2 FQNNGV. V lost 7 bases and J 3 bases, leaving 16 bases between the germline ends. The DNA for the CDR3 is TGTGCCAGCATCTCACCGCAGGGCCCCAATCAGCCCCAGCATTTT. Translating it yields CASISPQGPNQPQHF.

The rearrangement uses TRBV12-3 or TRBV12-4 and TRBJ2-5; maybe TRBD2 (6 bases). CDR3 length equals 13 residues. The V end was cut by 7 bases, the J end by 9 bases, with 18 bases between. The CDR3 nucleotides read TGTGCCAGCACAGGGACTTCCTTTGGGGCCCAGTACTTC. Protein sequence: CASTGTSFGAQYF.

CDR3 amino acids: CASSRTSETYEQYF. The CDR3, as DNA: TGTGCCAGCAGCCGGACTAGCGAGACCTACGAGCAGTACTTC. This chain joins TRBV3-1 (or the pseudogene TRBV3-2) and TRBJ2-7, with 9 bases matching TRBD2. The germline gives CDR1 LGHDT, CDR2 YNNKEL (reference sequence). The CDR3 is 14 amino acids. Trimming removed 4 bases from V and 2 bases from J; junction bases left unmatched: 3.

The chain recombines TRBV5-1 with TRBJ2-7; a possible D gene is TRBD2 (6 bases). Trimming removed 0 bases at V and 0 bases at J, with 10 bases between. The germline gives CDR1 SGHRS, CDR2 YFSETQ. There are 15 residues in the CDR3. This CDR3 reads CASSLGGDSSYEQYF. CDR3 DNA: TGCGCCAGCAGCTTGGGTGGGGACTCCTCCTACGAGCAGTACTTC.

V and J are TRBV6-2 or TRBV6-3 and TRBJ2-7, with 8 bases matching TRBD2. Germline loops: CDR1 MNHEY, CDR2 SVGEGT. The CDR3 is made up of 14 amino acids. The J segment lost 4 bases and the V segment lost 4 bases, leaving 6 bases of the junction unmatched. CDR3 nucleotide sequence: TGTGCCAGCAGTTCCAGCGGGAGTTCGTACGAGCAGTACTTC. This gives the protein CASSSSGSSYEQYF.